This TCR beta chain was captured in a study of OX40 agonist ivuxolimab in advanced cancers. Concerning the study at large: Ivuxolimab was a fully human IgG2 agonistic monoclonal antibody targeting the costimulatory receptor OX40 (CD134). Intravenous ivuxolimab was administered to patients every 2 weeks at six dose levels: 0.01, 0.1, 0.3, 1.5, 3 and 10 mg/kg. Of the roughly 51 dose-escalation patients, hepatocellular carcinoma was present in around 19, melanoma in some 15, renal cell carcinoma in 9 and head and neck cancer in 9. The dose-escalation cohort was 82.7% male with a mean age of about 65 years, ranging from about 20 to 85. Prior anti-PD-1, anti-PD-L1 or anti-CTLA-4 therapy was permitted, and less than 45% of dose-escalation patients had received checkpoint inhibitors. Partial responses occurred in three dose-escalation patients, of whom one had hepatocellular carcinoma and two had cutaneous melanoma. The point of sequencing TCRbeta in the periphery was to test whether ivuxolimab changed TCR sequence diversity and drove clonal T-cell expansion. The paper covers the monotherapy dose-escalation part of the phase I ivuxolimab trial, which included N of about 50 patients. The investigation overall reported the following: Antigen specificity was not determined for the clonally expanded peripheral T cells. At doses of 0.1 to 3.0 mg/kg, clonal expansion of both CD4+ and CD8+ blood T cells was observed from baseline to week 6. In the 0.1-3.0 mg/kg groups, partial responders were among the patients with the lowest normalized peripheral clonal expansion, particularly in CD8+ T cells. Low levels of normalized T-cell clonal expansion were also seen in some patients who did not respond. After ivuxolimab, CD8+ T cells had more expanded clones than CD4+ T cells on average.

For sequencing of the TCRbeta CDR3 region, genomic DNA was extracted from the sorted cells. TCRbeta CDR3 regions were sequenced using the immunoSEQ Assay. TCRdb holds this immuneACCESS table with in-frame rearrangements only. Some clones are missing; in checked studies, unresolved V genes explain under half, and the rest has no known cause. The sample has around 80,000 clones on record, about 93% of them singletons. 20% of the sample is held by the ten biggest clonotypes. The count of this clone is one. The specificity of this receptor is unknown. No much larger clone exists at a distance of one base, and base qualities are not known. The trial excluded patients who had a history of autoimmune disease or who were on systemic immunosuppression. Peripheral blood for TCR sequencing was drawn from every dose cohort at baseline, at cycle 4 day 1 and at cycle 7 day 1. The samples were taken from a phase I, first-in-human, multicenter, open-label dose-escalation trial of ivuxolimab. The trial enrolled adults with locally advanced or metastatic head and neck squamous cell, hepatocellular, melanoma or renal cell carcinoma. Before TCR sequencing, CD4+ T cells and CD8+ T cells were sorted from peripheral blood as separate populations.

V is clipped by 0 bases and J by 6 bases, and the sequence between their germline boundaries is 12 bases long. CDR1 MGHRA and CDR2 YSYEKL were looked up in the germline V gene. Measured from the cysteine to the phenylalanine, the CDR3 is 15 residues long. Kept here is only the CDR3 DNA, which spans 45 bases and is read in frame from base 1. This sequence uses TRBV4-1 and TRBJ2-1; matching of 6 bases hints at TRBD2 as the D gene. This receptor was taken from an adult with an advanced solid tumor such as melanoma, head and neck, liver or kidney cancer. The input for sequencing was CD4+ or CD8+ T cells sorted from blood, taken in a trial of the OX40 agonist ivuxolimab. This receptor carries the CDR3 CASSQDPGLFNEQFF. The DNA is TGCGCCAGCAGCCAAGACCCGGGACTTTTCAATGAGCAGTTCTTC.